A single sample is the source of the 29 T cell receptor beta chains below, sequenced in a study of OX40 agonist ivuxolimab in advanced cancers. The table came from immunoSEQ multiplex PCR; TCRdb's copy has only in-frame clones and leaves some out. The sample lists around 110,000 clones; 90% to 95% were seen once. Sequencing was performed on CD4+ or CD8+ T cells sorted from blood, taken in a trial of the OX40 agonist ivuxolimab. These TCRs come from an adult with an advanced solid tumor such as melanoma, head and neck, liver or kidney cancer.

The chain uses TRBV5-1 and TRBJ1-4, with 11 nucleotides matching TRBD1. The CDR3 is 16 residues long. V dropped 0 bases and J dropped 8; count of bases not matched to a gene: 6. The germline V gene has CDR1 SGHRS and CDR2 YFSETQ. DNA for the CDR3: TGCGCCAGCAGCTTGGACGGGACAGGGGGAGGGGAAAAACTGTTTTTT. The encoded protein is CASSLDGTGGGEKLFF.

The table lists this clone with a count of one. The gene calls are TRBV2 and TRBJ1-5; a possible D gene is TRBD1 (5 bases). CDR1 and CDR2 from the germline V gene are SNHLY and FYNNEI. Trimming removed 1 base at V and 13 bases at J, with 8 bases between. The CDR3 is made up of 11 amino acids. The CDR3 loop reads CASSEEEGQHF. The CDR3 DNA reads TGTGCCAGCAGTGAAGAAGAGGGGCAGCATTTT.

This clone appeared a single time. The CDR3 bases are TGTGCCAGCAGGCCGGACAGGGGTTATGAAAAACTGTTTTTT. It specifies CASRPDRGYEKLFF. The V and J genes are TRBV6-1 and TRBJ1-4, with 9 bases identical to TRBD1. The CDR3 is 14 residues long. The germline V gene has CDR1 MNHNS and CDR2 SASEGT. V shed 6 bases, J shed 6 bases, and the junction held 5 bases outside the gene matches.

The chain uses TRBV19 and TRBJ2-5; TRBD2 is a possible D gene (5 bases). Judging by the DNA end, TRBJ2-7 fits better; the J call may be wrong. The germline V gene has CDR1 LNHDA and CDR2 SQIVND (reference sequence). This CDR3 region has 14 residues. CDR3 DNA: TGTGCCAGTAGTCGCGCCGCCGAGGGCTACGAGCAGTACTTC. This sequence encodes CASSRAAEGYEQYF.

The chain couples TRBV4-3 to TRBJ2-7; D could derive from TRBD1 or TRBD2 (5 bases each). The length of the CDR3 is 15 residues. Germline CDR1 is LGHNA and CDR2 is YSLEER. V lost 2 bases, J lost 2 bases, and 13 bases lay in between. The CDR3 DNA sequence: TGCGCCAGCAGCCAAAGTGGGGGTAGTGCCTACGAGCAGTACTTC. Protein product: CASSQSGGSAYEQYF.

V usage is TRBV7-4 and J usage is TRBJ2-5; TRBD2 matches at 7 bases. In germline, CDR1 is SGHVT, CDR2 SQSDAQ. This CDR3 is 16 amino acids long. J lost 6 bases, V lost 3 bases, and 13 bases had no gene match. As DNA, the CDR3 is TGTGCCAGCAGCTTGTCTACCCTCCGGAGCGGGAAGACCCAGTACTTC. As protein: CASSLSTLRSGKTQYF.

The chain combines TRBV5-4 with TRBJ1-5; tentatively, D is TRBD1 (5 bases). Germline V lookup: CDR1 SGHNT, CDR2 YYREEE (reference sequence). This CDR3 spans 14 amino acids. V lost 0 bases to trimming and J lost 7 bases, with 11 bases between them. For the CDR3, the DNA is TGTGCCAGCAGCTTGGCTGGGGGGTTGCAGCCCCAGCATTTT. Its translation: CASSLAGGLQPQHF.

This chain uses TRBV2 with TRBJ1-5, with a weak D call TRBD1 (6 bases). Germline V CDR1 and CDR2: SNHLY, FYNNEI. V was trimmed by 5 bases and J by 0 bases, leaving 11 bases between them. The length of the CDR3 is 15 residues. CDR3 in amino acids: CASSFQGYSNQPQHF. CDR3 bases: TGTGCCAGCAGTTTTCAGGGGTATAGCAATCAGCCCCAGCATTTT.

The chain joins TRBV5-1 to TRBJ1-4, with 7 bases that match TRBD1. The V gene end was trimmed by 3 bases and the J gene end by 8 bases; junction bases not matched to a gene: 10. This CDR3 has 15 amino acids. CDR1 and CDR2 (germline): SGHRS, YFSETQ. The DNA for the CDR3 is TGCGCCAGCAGCTCAACGGGGACAGCCAGAGAAAAACTGTTTTTT. Translating gives CASSSTGTAREKLFF.

This chain uses TRBV28 with TRBJ1-2, with D possibly matching TRBD1 (6 bases). The germline gives CDR1 MDHEN, CDR2 SYDVKM. With 5 bases removed from V and 4 bases from J, the gap between germline ends came to 14 bases. This CDR3 has 14 amino acids. In DNA, the CDR3 is TGTGCCAGCAGTGTCGTCACAGGGTTCTATGGCTACACCTTC. Protein sequence: CASSVVTGFYGYTF.

The chain is built from TRBV18 and TRBJ1-2, with D unresolved. The germline V and J ends were trimmed by 2 bases and 1 base, with 5 bases remaining between them. Germline lookup yields CDR1 KGHSH and CDR2 LQKENI. This CDR3 has 13 amino acids. CDR3 bases: TGTGCCAGCTCACCATCGGGTAACTATGGCTACACCTTC. It is translated as CASSPSGNYGYTF.

The chain recombines TRBV7-2 with TRBJ2-7; D gene uncertain. Germline-derived CDR1 and CDR2 are SGHTA and FQGNSA. The CDR3 consists of 16 residues. V was trimmed by 1 base and J by 2 bases, leaving 15 bases between them. The CDR3 nucleotides read TGTGCCAGCAGCTTAGTACAACAGTCCTACCCCTACGAGCAGTACTTC. It encodes CASSLVQQSYPYEQYF.

CDR3 bases: TGTGCCAGCAGCCTGTTGAGGGGGGAGCTGTTTTTT. It specifies CASSLLRGELFF. The chain joins TRBV5-6 to TRBJ2-2; no clear D. With 4 bases removed from V and 8 bases from J, the gap between germline ends came to 9 bases. Germline values: CDR1 SGHDT, CDR2 YYEEEE. The CDR3 spans 12 residues.

The chain is built from TRBV5-1 and TRBJ2-5, with D maybe TRBD1 (6 bases). Trimming took 2 bases from V and 5 from J, leaving 16 bases between them. The CDR3 spans 15 residues. Germline V CDR1 and CDR2: SGHRS, YFSETQ. CDR3 sequence reads: CASSFTQGMGETQYF. In DNA form, the CDR3 reads TGCGCCAGCAGCTTCACACAGGGAATGGGTGAGACCCAGTACTTC.

This chain's CDR3 is CASSFTNTGELFF. CDR3 sequence (DNA): TGTGCCAGCAGCTTTACGAACACCGGGGAGCTGTTTTTT. The rearrangement links TRBV11-2 to TRBJ2-2, with D unresolved. V was clipped by 3 bases and J by 0 bases, with 2 bases between them. Germline CDR1 SGHAT, CDR2 FQNNGV. This CDR3 has 13 residues.

This clone was observed a single time. The chain couples TRBV11-2 to TRBJ1-6; D ambiguous. This CDR3 spans 15 amino acids. Looked up from germline, CDR1 is SGHAT and CDR2 is FQNNGV. V shed 5 bases and J shed 9 bases, with 17 bases lying between them. The chain's CDR3 is CASSLGRGKISPLHF. Written as DNA, the CDR3 is TGTGCCAGCAGCCTCGGACGGGGAAAAATTTCACCCCTCCACTTT.

As DNA, the CDR3 is TGTGCCAGTAGTATGGCTCCGGGGAGCTCCTACAATGAGCAGTTCTTC. Protein: CASSMAPGSSYNEQFF. This rearrangement joins TRBV19 to TRBJ2-1; possible D gene TRBD2, 5 bases. The CDR3 has 16 residues. Trimming took 3 bases from V and 0 from J, leaving 12 bases between them. Per germline, CDR1 LNHDA and CDR2 SQIVND (reference sequence).

The chain employs TRBV4-2 and TRBJ2-7, with TRBD2 identical over 10 bases. J gave up 2 bases and V 5 bases, and 6 bases lay outside the gene matches. The germline V gene encodes CDR1 LGHNA and CDR2 YNFKEQ. The CDR3 totals 15 residues. Written as DNA, the CDR3 is TGTGCCAGCAGCTTCCGGACTAGCGGTACCTACGAGCAGTACTTC. Protein product: CASSFRTSGTYEQYF.

V is TRBV21-1 and J is TRBJ1-5; the D call in the table, TRBD1, was not verified against the DNA. TRBV21-1 is a recognized pseudogene. This CDR3 region has 14 residues. CDR3 sequence (DNA): TGTGCCAGCATGGGGCTCTTAACCAATCAGCCCCAGCATTTT. Translated, it gives CASMGLLTNQPQHF.

The J gene is TRBJ2-7, the V gene TRBV7-2, with 7 bases aligning to TRBD2. The CDR3 runs 16 residues. The J segment lost 0 bases and the V segment lost 5 bases, leaving 10 bases of the junction unmatched. Germline V gene data show CDR1 as SGHTA and CDR2 as FQGNSA. The CDR3 nucleotides read TGTGCCAGCAGCCAGCGGGAACGGGGACCCTCCTACGAGCAGTACTTC. This translates into CASSQRERGPSYEQYF.

The CDR3 loop reads CASSFGQNRNEQFF. In DNA form, the CDR3 reads TGTGCCAGTAGTTTCGGACAAAATCGGAATGAGCAGTTCTTC. The chain has TRBV19 and TRBJ2-1; maybe TRBD1 (5 bases). The CDR3 spans 14 residues. Germline CDR1 is LNHDA and CDR2 is SQIVND (reference sequence). Trimming cost V 5 bases and J 7 bases, with 15 bases left between them.

The rearrangement uses TRBV5-1 and TRBJ1-5; 9 bases fit TRBD1. This CDR3 contains 20 residues. With V trimmed by 7 bases and J by 0 bases, 20 bases remained unmatched. Germline V gene data show CDR1 as SGHRS and CDR2 as YFSETQ. The CDR3 loop is CASYPNMTRDRVNSNQPQHF. The DNA of the CDR3 is TGCGCCAGCTACCCCAACATGACGCGGGACAGGGTTAATAGCAATCAGCCCCAGCATTTT. The full variable domain, in which reference TRBV5-1 and TRBJ1-5 provide the parts outside the CDR3, is KAGVTQTPRYLIKTRGQQVTLSCSPISGHRSVSWYQQTPGQGLQFLFEYFSETQRNKGNFPGRFSGRQFSNSRSEMNVSTLELGDSALYLCASYPNMTRDRVNSNQPQHFGDGTRLSIL.

In this sample, this clone turned up once. The chain links TRBV5-1 to TRBJ1-1; the D gene is possibly TRBD1 (6 bases). Trimming removed 4 bases from V and 1 base from J, with 17 bases in between. CDR3 length equals 16 residues. From germline, CDR1 is SGHRS and CDR2 YFSETQ. The CDR3 nucleotides are TGCGCCAGCAGCCTGAGGACAGCAGGAGGGAACACTGAAGCTTTCTTT. It specifies CASSLRTAGGNTEAFF.

The chain employs TRBV14 and TRBJ2-7; 9 nucleotides align to TRBD2. Germline values: CDR1 SGHDN, CDR2 FVKESK. The junction had 4 bases not matched to a gene; V was cut back by 6 bases and J by 1 base. The CDR3 consists of 14 residues. CDR3: CASSPSGASYEQYF. CDR3 in DNA: TGTGCCAGCAGTCCTAGCGGGGCTTCCTACGAGCAGTACTTC.

The chain combines TRBV7-3 with TRBJ2-3; 7 bases are shared with TRBD1. Germline V CDR1 and CDR2: SGHTA, FQGTGA. Losses at the gene ends were 2 bases for V and 1 base for J; bases not matched to a gene: 0. There are 14 residues in the CDR3. CDR3 sequence (DNA): TGTGCCAGCAGCTTAGACAGGGGCACAGATACGCAGTATTTT. Its protein product is CASSLDRGTDTQYF. Combining the CDR3 with reference TRBV7-3 and TRBJ2-3 gives the whole variable domain GAGVSQTPSNKVTEKGKYVELRCDPISGHTALYWYRQSLGQGPEFLIYFQGTGAADDSGLPNDRFFAVRPEGSVSTLKIQRTERGDSAVYLCASSLDRGTDTQYFGPGTRLTVL.

V is TRBV7-9 and J is TRBJ1-3; D remains ambiguous. This CDR3 comprises 13 residues. Trimming left V 2 bases short and J 1 base short, with 3 bases between. The germline V gene encodes CDR1 SEHNR and CDR2 FQNEAQ (reference sequence). CDR3 sequence reads: CASSLNSGNTIYF. CDR3 sequence (DNA): TGTGCCAGCAGCTTAAATTCTGGAAACACCATATATTTT.

The chain uses TRBV7-2 and TRBJ2-3; D gene unclear. Trimming shortened V by 5 bases and J by 6 bases, and 18 bases separated the two germline ends. Looked up from germline, CDR1 is SGHTA and CDR2 is FQGNSA. The CDR3 has 15 residues. CDR3 in amino acids: CASSNRFSVADTQYF. DNA of the CDR3: TGTGCCAGCAGCAATAGGTTTTCAGTTGCGGATACGCAGTATTTT.

CDR3 sequence (DNA): TGTGCCAGCAGCTCCCTAACAGGGTTAGGGCAGCCCCAGCATTTT. Translated: CASSSLTGLGQPQHF. This rearrangement joins TRBV11-2 to TRBJ1-5; possible D gene TRBD1, 6 bases. The CDR3 extends over 15 amino acids. The V end lost 4 bases, the J end lost 7 bases, and 17 bases lay between the germline ends. Germline CDR1 SGHAT, CDR2 FQNNGV.

The V gene is TRBV6-6, the J gene TRBJ2-7; 7 bases match TRBD2. Germline loops: CDR1 MNHNY, CDR2 SVGAGI (reference sequence). V lost 2 bases to trimming and J lost 6 bases; unmatched junction nucleotides: 7. This CDR3 spans 14 amino acids. CDR3 in amino acids: CASSYGLEGGEQYF. DNA for the CDR3: TGTGCCAGCAGTTACGGACTAGAAGGAGGCGAGCAGTACTTC.